What follows are 3 T cell receptor beta chains derived from one specimen sequenced in a study of T cells in women clearing cervical HPV infection. Profiling relied on immunoSEQ multiplex PCR, and the TCRdb table lists in-frame clones only, not all of them. This table holds about 46,000 clones. The sequencing sample was made of blood buffy coat. These receptors were taken from a woman aged 18 to 75 with a cervical HPV16 infection that either progressed to CIN3+ or cleared (not recorded which).

With respect to this clone: At one boundary the junction diverges from the germline segment, which might be a read error. The CDR3 goes on 3 residues after the read ends, and that part is filled in from the germline J gene. V usage is TRBV19 and J usage is TRBJ2-1; weak D call: TRBD1 (6 bases). The CDR3 has 14 amino acids. CDR1 is LNHDA and CDR2 is SQIVND in the germline V gene (reference sequence). The CDR3: CASEDSDSCNEQFF. The part of the CDR3 DNA that was read is TGTGCCAGCGAGGACAGCGACTCCTGCAATGAG.

About this clone itself: Read data end 3 residues before the CDR3 end; the end is taken from the germline J gene. The rearrangement joins TRBV7-3 to TRBJ1-5; 7 positions agree with TRBD1. This CDR3 is 14 amino acids long. Germline assignment: CDR1 SGHTA and CDR2 FQGTGA. Trimming removed 5 bases from V and 4 bases from J; junction bases left unmatched: 5. The CDR3 DNA, read in part, is TGTGCCAGCAGCCCGACAGGGTTAAATCAGCCC. Amino acid sequence: CASSPTGLNQP. In full, the CDR3 is CASSPTGLNQPQHF.

Turning to this clone: The DNA ends 3 residues before the CDR3 does, and the rest of the CDR3 is filled in from the germline J gene. The V and J genes are TRBV6-1 and TRBJ2-3; TRBD2 matches at 11 bases. This CDR3 has 15 amino acids. The V gene's germline CDR1 is MNHNS and CDR2 SASEGT. The covered CDR3 bases are TGTGCCAGCAGTGAGACTAGCGGGGCAGAAGAGACG. Residues: CASSETSGAEET. The CDR3 reads in full as CASSETSGAEETQYF.